This T cell receptor (beta chain) was recorded in a study of siplizumab effects on memory and regulatory T cells. The study, taken as a whole, reports: Alloreactive sequences tracing back to unstimulated CD4+ memory cells fell significantly with siplizumab. Alloreactive clones mapping to unstimulated subsets formed only a minor fraction. The naive T cell population seemed more diverse than memory cells and seemed a major contributor to the alloresponse.

The assay was immunoSEQ multiplex PCR, and TCRdb's table has in-frame clones only and misses some. The table records roughly 68,000 clones, roughly 80% of them present only once. Among three donor pairs, the unstimulated naive, memory, effector memory and TEMRA subsets underwent sequencing. CDR3 size: 13 residues. Per the germline V gene, CDR1 is SGHVS and CDR2 is FNYEAQ. Trimming stripped 5 bases from V and 2 bases from J, with 9 bases between. Worth noting for this clone: Its antigen remains unknown.

The chain has TRBV7-6 and TRBJ2-5; a weak D match, TRBD2 (5 bases). The sample comprised memory CD4+ T cells sorted from blood. This receptor was identified in a human donor in good health. The CDR3 DNA sequence: TGTGCCAGCAGCCGGGGTGCACAAGAGACCCAGTACTTC. It encodes CASSRGAQETQYF.